This T cell receptor beta chain appears in the sequencing data of a study of T cell changes during pregnancy in multiple sclerosis. The CDR3 is 15 residues long. V lost 7 bases to trimming and J lost 5 bases, with 20 bases between them. Per germline, CDR1 LNHDA and CDR2 SQIVND (reference sequence). Generated by immunoSEQ multiplex PCR, the TCRdb table keeps only in-frame clones and is missing some. The sample lists 55,000 to 85,000 clones, just over 90% occurring once. The origin of this receptor is a female donor with multiple sclerosis, enrolled in a pregnancy study. The material sequenced was peripheral blood, taken in the third trimester of pregnancy. This rearrangement joins TRBV19 to TRBJ1-1; a weak D match, TRBD1 (5 bases). CDR3: CASINSPIGGTEAFF. Here the CDR3 DNA reads TGTGCCAGTATTAATTCCCCCATCGGGGGAACTGAAGCTTTCTTT.